This T cell receptor beta chain is from a study of blood T cell repertoires in COVID-19. For the study at large: Whether acute or convalescent, the COVID-19 samples came from the United States, Italy and Spain. In each case, the material was cDNA or gDNA derived from T cells, B-cell-depleted T cells, or PBMCs.

This CDR3 comprises 14 residues. J gave up 3 bases and V 7 bases, and 3 bases lay outside the gene matches. CDR1 and CDR2 from the germline V gene are KGHDR and SFDVKD. Per the original methods: Estimation of nucleated cell counts relied on the amplification of reference gene primers. The protocol was immunoSEQ multiplex PCR, while the TCRdb copy is restricted to in-frame clones and leaves out a portion. V and J calls and clone size come straight from that table; D and trimming were deduced from the DNA. The sample carries 150,000 to 200,000 clones, roughly nine tenths recorded once. The sequence derives from a man between 60 and 75 years old with acute or convalescent COVID-19. The chain joins TRBV24-1 to TRBJ2-2; 8 bases are a match to TRBD1. Sample: peripheral blood. CDR3 residues: CATSRDRYTGELFF. The DNA for the CDR3 is TGTGCCACCAGCCGGGACAGGTACACCGGGGAGCTGTTTTTT.